A selection of T cell receptor beta chains follows, all from one sample in a study of blood T cell repertoires in COVID-19. Profiling relied on immunoSEQ multiplex PCR, and the TCRdb table lists in-frame clones only, not all of them. The table shows 180,000 or so clones, with approximately 85% occurring only once. The sequenced material came from peripheral blood. The receptors were gathered from a woman between 55 and 75 years old with acute or convalescent COVID-19. Each CDR3 is given with its conserved first and last residue. The D gene is left open where the match is weak. Not all rows give a size; the values are once, few, many and, for expanded clones, a class.

clone size: NA; J gene: TRBJ1-6; D gene: NA; V gene: TRBV3-1/TRBV3-2; CDR3 protein: CASSTRPQGSYNSPLHF; CDR3 DNA: TGTGCCAGCAGCACCCGCCCGCAGGGTTCCTATAATTCACCCCTCCACTTT
clone size: NA; J gene: TRBJ1-6; D gene: NA; V gene: TRBV12-3/TRBV12-4; CDR3 protein: CASSRTDSPLHF; CDR3 DNA: TGTGCCAGCAGCAGGACAGACTCACCCCTCCACTTT
clone size: NA; J gene: TRBJ2-1; D gene: TRBD2; V gene: TRBV30; CDR3 protein: CAWSVLAGAQNEQFF; CDR3 DNA: TGTGCCTGGAGTGTACTAGCGGGTGCGCAGAATGAGCAGTTCTTC
clone size: NA; J gene: TRBJ2-4; D gene: NA; V gene: TRBV21-1; CDR3 protein: CASRPAGQGDIQYF; CDR3 DNA: TGTGCCAGCAGACCCGCCGGACAGGGCGACATTCAGTACTTC
clone size: NA; J gene: TRBJ1-1; D gene: NA; V gene: TRBV12-3/TRBV12-4; CDR3 protein: CASGFQGGTEAFF; CDR3 DNA: TGTGCCAGCGGGTTTCAGGGTGGCACTGAAGCTTTCTTT
clone size: NA; J gene: TRBJ2-4; D gene: TRBD2; V gene: TRBV3-1/TRBV3-2; CDR3 protein: CASSSGTTKNIQYF; CDR3 DNA: TGTGCCAGCAGCTCCGGGACTACCAAAAACATTCAGTACTTC
clone size: NA; J gene: TRBJ2-1; D gene: NA; V gene: TRBV4-1; CDR3 protein: CASRGGVRSKYNEQFF; CDR3 DNA: TGCGCCAGTAGAGGAGGGGTCCGATCGAAATACAATGAGCAGTTCTTC
clone size: NA; J gene: TRBJ1-2; D gene: TRBD1; V gene: TRBV28; CDR3 protein: CVATPGQGMNGYTF; CDR3 DNA: TGTGTTGCGACACCGGGACAGGGCATGAATGGCTACACCTTC
clone size: NA; J gene: TRBJ2-5; D gene: TRBD2; V gene: TRBV29-1; CDR3 protein: CSVDGGGLTQYF; CDR3 DNA: TGCAGCGTCGATGGGGGGGGTCTGACCCAGTACTTC
clone size: many; J gene: TRBJ1-1; D gene: NA; V gene: TRBV28; CDR3 protein: CASRPLLGGGTEAFF; CDR3 DNA: TGTGCCAGCAGACCTCTTTTAGGGGGAGGGACTGAAGCTTTCTTT
clone size: once; J gene: TRBJ2-5; D gene: NA; V gene: TRBV6-5; CDR3 protein: CASSYSGSGLRETQYF; CDR3 DNA: TGTGCCAGCAGCTACAGCGGGTCGGGGCTTAGGGAGACCCAGTACTTC
clone size: NA; J gene: TRBJ1-3; D gene: NA; V gene: TRBV2; CDR3 protein: CASTLGNTIYF; CDR3 DNA: TGTGCCAGCACCCTTGGAAACACCATATATTTT
clone size: NA; J gene: TRBJ1-5; D gene: TRBD1; V gene: TRBV5-8; CDR3 protein: CASSSRDRHNQPQHF; CDR3 DNA: TGTGCCAGCAGCTCCCGGGACAGGCACAATCAGCCCCAGCATTTT
clone size: NA; J gene: TRBJ2-3; D gene: TRBD1; V gene: TRBV5-4; CDR3 protein: CASSRTGANTQYF; CDR3 DNA: TGTGCCAGCAGCCGGACAGGGGCTAATACGCAGTATTTT
clone size: few; J gene: TRBJ2-1; D gene: TRBD2; V gene: TRBV28; CDR3 protein: CASSSPGLAGEQFF; CDR3 DNA: TGTGCCAGCAGTTCACCGGGACTAGCGGGTGAGCAGTTCTTC